This T cell receptor (beta chain) is from a study of blood T cell repertoires in COVID-19. On the study more broadly: The origin of the acute and convalescent COVID-19 samples was the United States, Italy and Spain. In each case, the material was cDNA or gDNA derived from T cells, B-cell-depleted T cells, or PBMCs.

This clone was seen a single time. In the original workflow: Estimation of nucleated cell counts was performed using reference gene primer amplification. TCRdb keeps only in-frame clones here, not all; method: immunoSEQ multiplex PCR. Clonal size and the V and J genes are those of that table, whereas D and trimming came from the DNA. Of about 150,000 clones in the sample, about three quarters are singletons; the top ten hold roughly 1.8%. CDR1 and CDR2 (germline): PRHDT, FYEKMQ (reference sequence). J gave up 5 bases and V 5 bases, and 13 bases lay outside the gene matches. The CDR3 runs 16 residues. This clonotype originated in a man aged 80 or over with acute or convalescent COVID-19. The chain has TRBV13 and TRBJ1-1, with 8 bases lining up with TRBD1. The sequencing sample was made of peripheral blood. The CDR3 sequence is CASSRPTGARVTEAFF. The CDR3 coding sequence is TGTGCCAGCAGCCGACCGACAGGGGCGAGGGTGACTGAAGCTTTCTTT.